This T cell receptor (beta chain) emerged from a study of blood T cells in healthy people across ages. Primers used in a second PCR of about 7 to 11 cycles were a sample-barcoded 5' primer and a J-beta primer mix. TCRdb itself ran the 5' RACE reads through MiXCR, one entry per CDR3 protein. The sample holds about 830,000 distinct CDR3 sequences, around 68% seen once. Germline V gene lookup returns CDR1 SGHAT and CDR2 FQNNGV. The CDR3 spans 16 residues. J was trimmed by 8 bases and V by 1 base; bases with no gene match: 6. The chain has TRBV11-2 and TRBJ2-1; 12 bases align to TRBD1. The receptor was isolated from a man aged 25-45 years in good health. Sequencing input: blood. CDR3 sequence (DNA): TGTGCCAGCAGCTTAGTGCGGGACAGGGGGCTCCATGAGCAGTTCTTC. Translating gives CASSLVRDRGLHEQFF.